This entry describes one T cell receptor beta chain. This sample was included in a study of control samples from healthy donors and cancer patients. Some clones are missing from TCRdb's copy, which holds only in-frame ones; the method was immunoSEQ multiplex PCR. The repertoire consists of tens of thousands of clones, with 85% to 90% occurring once and the leading ten covering 6% to 9.5%. The CDR3 covers 14 residues. Germline-derived CDR1 and CDR2 are KGHDR and SFDVKD. Trimming removed 4 bases at V and 0 bases at J, with 6 bases between. This clonotype was obtained from an older woman in good health. Sequenced material: blood. The rearrangement links TRBV24-1 to TRBJ1-5; D gene uncertain. CDR3: CATSDRSSNQPQHF. CDR3 nucleotide sequence: TGTGCCACCAGTGACCGGAGTAGCAATCAGCCCCAGCATTTT.